The clone carrying this T cell receptor (beta chain) showed up many times. This record comes from a study of T cells in Graves' hyperthyroidism and ophthalmopathy. Amplification targeted TCR beta CDR3 regions from RNA transcripts. During a first-round RT-PCR of the TCR CDR3, the HTBI primer set was used. TCRdb ran MiXCR on the multiplex PCR reads and lists one entry per CDR3 protein. The sample carries under 350,000 distinct CDR3 sequences, about 18% recorded once. The CDR3 totals 16 residues. The germline CDR1 and CDR2 sequences are MNHNS and SASEGT. V was clipped by 2 bases and J by 2 bases; unmatched bases: 4. Those patients with uncontrolled infection, other autoimmune disease, pregnancy or lactation were excluded.

The clonotype was recovered from a woman aged 45-65 years with Graves' hyperthyroidism. This chain joins TRBV6-1 and TRBJ2-3; 10 bases map to TRBD2. Sequencing used blood. The CDR3 DNA is TGTGCCAGCAGTGAAATGAGCGGGGGGGCCACAGATACGCAGTATTTT. Translated: CASSEMSGGATDTQYF.